Listed here are 32 T cell receptor beta chains from one sample, sequenced in a study of blood T cell repertoires in COVID-19. Method: immunoSEQ multiplex PCR; TCRdb's copy keeps in-frame clones and lacks some. The data show 250,000 or so clones, approximately 86% seen once. The sample comprised PBMCs or T cells enriched from blood (not recorded which). These receptors were obtained from a woman in her forties or fifties who had recovered from COVID-19.

The chain joins TRBV28 to TRBJ1-1; 8 nucleotides align to TRBD1. Looked up from germline, CDR1 is MDHEN and CDR2 is SYDVKM. The CDR3 has 15 amino acids. With V trimmed by 7 bases and J by 11 bases, 18 bases remained unmatched. The CDR3 protein is CASTSPGQANLEAFF. The CDR3 DNA sequence: TGTGCCAGCACATCCCCGGGACAGGCAAACCTTGAGGCTTTCTTT.

This clone has just a few counts. The gene calls are TRBV7-5 and TRBJ2-1; TRBD2 was called by the table and not checked on the DNA. TRBV7-5 is a listed pseudogene. This CDR3 is 15 amino acids long. Written as DNA, the CDR3 is TGTGCCAGAAGCTTAGCTGCGGGAGTTGTAAATGAGCAGTTCTTC. This codes for CARSLAAGVVNEQFF.

V and J are TRBV18 and TRBJ1-6; TRBD1 is a possible D gene (6 bases). The CDR3 has 13 residues. CDR1 KGHSH and CDR2 LQKENI come from the germline V gene. Trimming took 7 bases from V and 11 from J, leaving 15 bases between them. The DNA for the CDR3 is TGTGCCAGCTTAGGGACATTGGATGCACCCCTCCACTTT. This codes for CASLGTLDAPLHF.

The chain employs TRBV19 and TRBJ2-3; D gene uncertain. Germline values: CDR1 LNHDA, CDR2 SQIVND (reference sequence). The CDR3 runs to 16 residues. V lost 1 base, J lost 4 bases, and 15 bases lay in between. CDR3 residues: CASSIGAAPSADTQYF. CDR3 DNA: TGTGCCAGTAGTATAGGGGCCGCACCGAGTGCAGATACGCAGTATTTT.

The chain carries TRBV18 and TRBJ2-2; weak D call: TRBD2 (5 bases). Germline lookup yields CDR1 KGHSH and CDR2 LQKENI. V was pared by 2 bases and J by 4 bases, with 8 bases between. The CDR3 extends over 14 amino acids. As DNA, the CDR3 is TGTGCCAGCTCACCATCTCTAGCCACCGGGGAGCTGTTTTTT. It specifies CASSPSLATGELFF.

This chain uses TRBV18 with TRBJ1-6, with a tentative D call TRBD1 (5 bases). Deletions cut 3 bases from V and 7 bases from J, with 10 bases between. Germline CDR1 KGHSH, CDR2 LQKENI. The CDR3 length is 14 residues. CDR3 coding DNA: TGTGCCAGCTCACCTGGGGCAGGGAATTCACCCCTCCACTTT. This gives the protein CASSPGAGNSPLHF.

This clone has just one count. In nucleotides, the CDR3 is TGCGCCAGCAGCTCGGGGGGCCCTATCTCTGGAAACACCATATATTTT. This translates into CASSSGGPISGNTIYF. The chain has TRBV5-1 and TRBJ1-3; maybe TRBD1 (6 bases). The CDR3 has 16 residues. Per germline, CDR1 SGHRS and CDR2 YFSETQ. The V gene lost 3 bases and the J gene lost 0 bases, with 13 bases spanning the gap.

The genes are TRBV5-7 and TRBJ2-7; 10 nucleotides match TRBD1. TRBV5-7 is classed as an ORF, of uncertain function. The CDR3 has 16 residues. V trimming: 3 bases; J trimming: 0 bases; junction bases outside the gene matches: 6. CDR3 region: CASSSLRDRGSYEQYF. The CDR3 DNA sequence: TGTGCCAGCAGCTCCCTCCGGGACAGGGGCTCCTACGAGCAGTACTTC.

The rearrangement uses TRBV4-1 and TRBJ2-1; 13 bases map to TRBD2. The CDR3 spans 15 residues. Trimming cost V 4 bases and J 8 bases; bases outside gene matches: 5. CDR1 is MGHRA and CDR2 is YSYEKL in the germline V gene. CDR3 DNA sequence: TGCGCCAGCAGCCGGGGACTAGCGGGGAGTTATGAGCAGTTCTTC. As protein: CASSRGLAGSYEQFF.

This clone was seen once. The gene calls are TRBV9 and TRBJ2-1; 9 nucleotides align to TRBD2. Germline-derived CDR1 and CDR2 are SGDLS and YYNGEE. The CDR3 runs 16 residues. The V segment lost 0 bases and the J segment 2 bases; nucleotides outside the gene matches: 3. In DNA form, the CDR3 reads TGTGCCAGCAGCGTAGAGCTAGCGGGACCCTACAATGAGCAGTTCTTC. Protein product: CASSVELAGPYNEQFF.

This clone has a single count. The same CDR3 is also encoded by other DNA sequences in this sample. The rearrangement joins TRBV19 to TRBJ2-5; weak D call: TRBD2 (6 bases). CDR3 length: 14 amino acids. Germline lookup yields CDR1 LNHDA and CDR2 SQIVND (reference sequence). The V end was cut by 2 bases, the J end by 5 bases, with 12 bases between. CDR3 region: CASSITGGLETQYF. The CDR3 DNA reads as TGTGCCAGTAGTATAACTGGGGGACTGGAGACCCAGTACTTC.

V usage is TRBV6-1 and J usage is TRBJ1-3, with no clear D. V lost 2 bases and J lost 6, with 11 bases in between. CDR1 MNHNS and CDR2 SASEGT come from the germline V gene. The CDR3 contains 14 residues. CDR3 bases: TGTGCCAGCAGTGAAAGGGAGACGGCAAACACCATATATTTT. Translating gives CASSERETANTIYF.

The V gene is TRBV5-1, the J gene TRBJ2-1, with D possibly TRBD2 on 6 matching bases. The V end was cut by 0 bases, the J end by 4 bases, with 14 bases between. Germline CDR1 and CDR2: SGHRS and YFSETQ. The CDR3 spans 16 residues. CDR3 sequence reads: CASSLGGVAEYNEQFF. CDR3 nucleotides: TGCGCCAGCAGCTTGGGCGGGGTAGCGGAGTACAATGAGCAGTTCTTC.

The V call is TRBV9, the J call TRBJ1-3; 7 nucleotides align to TRBD1. Germline V gene lookup returns CDR1 SGDLS and CDR2 YYNGEE. The V segment lost 0 bases and the J segment 1 base; nucleotides outside the gene matches: 4. The CDR3 sequence is 16 residues long. The CDR3 nucleotides read TGTGCCAGCAGCGTAGCGGACAGGATATCTGGAAACACCATATATTTT. Translated, it gives CASSVADRISGNTIYF.

The chain has TRBV9 and TRBJ1-6; D gene ambiguous. The CDR3 has 15 amino acids. CDR1 and CDR2 (germline): SGDLS, YYNGEE. V was trimmed by 0 bases and J by 7 bases, leaving 11 bases between them. The CDR3, as DNA: TGTGCCAGCAGCGTAGAACACCTCCAGAATTCACCCCTCCACTTT. Translation gives CASSVEHLQNSPLHF.

V usage is TRBV5-6 and J usage is TRBJ1-5; 9 bases map to TRBD1. The germline V gene has CDR1 SGHDT and CDR2 YYEEEE. This CDR3 has 19 amino acids. With V trimmed by 0 bases and J by 0 bases, 10 bases remained unmatched. The CDR3 DNA sequence: TGTGCCAGCAGCTTGGGGTTCACAGGGGGCCCCCATAGCAATCAGCCCCAGCATTTT. This codes for CASSLGFTGGPHSNQPQHF.

This chain connects TRBV7-2 to TRBJ2-2, with 10 bases aligning to TRBD2. Germline trimming cut 3 bases from V and 1 base from J; bases unmatched to any gene: 2. Germline CDR1 reads SGHTA; CDR2 reads FQGNSA. The CDR3 has 16 amino acids. The CDR3 DNA reads as TGTGCCAGCAGCTTGTTAGCGGGAGGGAACACCGGGGAGCTGTTTTTT. Encoded protein: CASSLLAGGNTGELFF. Variable domain in full (rest from reference TRBV7-2 and TRBJ2-2): GAGVSQSPSNKVTEKGKDVELRCDPISGHTALYWYRQSLGQGLEFLIYFQGNSAPDKSGLPSDRFSAERTGGSVSTLTIQRTQQEDSAVYLCASSLLAGGNTGELFFGEGSRLTVL.

The chain links TRBV9 to TRBJ2-1, with 13 nucleotides matching TRBD2. The CDR3 loop spans 18 amino acids. V shed 3 bases, J shed 1 base, and the junction held 7 bases outside the gene matches. Germline-derived CDR1 and CDR2 are SGDLS and YYNGEE. CDR3 bases: TGTGCCAGCAGCGGTAGACTAGCGGGAGGATCGTCCTACAATGAGCAGTTCTTC. The encoded protein is CASSGRLAGGSSYNEQFF.

This chain connects TRBV18 to TRBJ2-1; 9 bases line up with TRBD2. V shed 3 bases and J 4 bases; nucleotides not matched to a gene: 7. From germline, CDR1 is KGHSH and CDR2 LQKENI. This CDR3 contains 16 residues. The CDR3 region is CASSPAGGLGYNEQFF. For the CDR3, the DNA is TGTGCCAGCTCACCCGCGGGAGGGCTGGGGTACAATGAGCAGTTCTTC.

The chain employs TRBV19 and TRBJ1-5; tentatively, D is TRBD1 (5 bases). V gave up 6 bases and J gave up 7 bases, with 16 bases separating them. The CDR3 runs to 14 residues. CDR1 LNHDA and CDR2 SQIVND come from the germline V gene (reference sequence). The CDR3 loop is CASRTWDFSQPQHF. CDR3 DNA sequence: TGTGCCAGTAGGACTTGGGACTTTTCCCAGCCCCAGCATTTT.

The chain has TRBV12-3 or TRBV12-4 and TRBJ2-5, with TRBD1 matching over 10 bases. V lost 6 bases to trimming and J lost 5 bases; unmatched junction nucleotides: 3. This CDR3 comprises 13 residues. The CDR3 spells CASRLDRGETQYF. Written as DNA, the CDR3 is TGTGCCAGCAGACTGGACAGGGGGGAGACCCAGTACTTC.

This clone has just one count. This sequence joins TRBV6-5 and TRBJ1-3; D ambiguous. Trimming pared 7 bases from V and 0 bases from J, leaving 13 bases between. The CDR3 is made up of 15 amino acids. Germline lookup yields CDR1 MNHEY and CDR2 SVGAGI. CDR3 nucleotides: TGTGCCAGCACCCCGGACTCCAGCTCTGGAAACACCATATATTTT. As protein: CASTPDSSSGNTIYF.

In the case of this clone: The junction and the germline gene differ at one end; a read error may be behind it. This chain connects TRBV27 to TRBJ1-2; TRBD1 is a possible D gene (5 bases). The CDR3 is 12 residues long. CDR1 and CDR2 (germline): MNHEY, SMNVEV (reference sequence). This chain's CDR3 is CASSFFGGRQSF. The CDR3 DNA sequence: TGTGCCAGCAGTTTCTTCGGGGGACGCCAGTCCTTC.

This clone was recorded once. The chain has TRBV12-5 and TRBJ1-1; tentatively, D is TRBD1 (6 bases). The germline V gene has CDR1 LGHNT and CDR2 FRNRAP. CDR3 length equals 14 residues. The V end was cut by 9 bases, the J end by 0 bases, with 14 bases between. The CDR3 sequence is CASSGEGMNTEAFF. CDR3 coding DNA: TGTGCTAGCTCAGGGGAGGGCATGAACACTGAAGCTTTCTTT.

The chain combines TRBV5-1 with TRBJ1-1, with TRBD1 matching 10 bases. CDR1 is SGHRS, CDR2 YFSETQ, per germline. The trim removed 4 bases at V and 5 bases at J, leaving 5 bases unmatched. This CDR3 spans 14 amino acids. The CDR3 region has the DNA TGCGCCAGCAGCGGGGACAGGGGAACAACTGAAGCTTTCTTT. This sequence encodes CASSGDRGTTEAFF.

This chain links TRBV28 with TRBJ1-2; possible D gene TRBD1, 5 bases. The V end was cut by 4 bases, the J end by 2 bases, with 11 bases between. The CDR3 consists of 14 residues. CDR1 MDHEN and CDR2 SYDVKM come from the germline V gene. The CDR3 DNA reads as TGTGCCAGCAGTTCCCCTCAGGGAAACTATGGCTACACCTTC. Translated, it gives CASSSPQGNYGYTF.

The chain uses TRBV5-4 and TRBJ2-1; no clear D gene. V was trimmed by 1 base and J by 6 bases, leaving 11 bases between them. This CDR3 comprises 14 residues. CDR1 SGHNT and CDR2 YYREEE come from the germline V gene (reference sequence). The CDR3, as DNA: TGTGCCAGCAGCTTGTCTCCGAGTGCCAATGAGCAGTTCTTC. This codes for CASSLSPSANEQFF. Full variable domain (remainder filled in from reference TRBV5-4 and TRBJ2-1): ETGVTQSPTHLIKTRGQQVTLRCSSQSGHNTVSWYQQALGQGPQFIFQYYREEENGRGNFPPRFSGLQFPNYSSELNVNALELDDSALYLCASSLSPSANEQFFGPGTRLTVL.

The rearrangement uses TRBV15 and TRBJ2-1; TRBD2 aligns across 10 bases. CDR1 and CDR2 (germline): LNHNV, YYDKDF (reference sequence). J gave up 5 bases and V 2 bases, and 12 bases lay outside the gene matches. The CDR3 consists of 18 residues. The CDR3 DNA reads as TGTGCCACCAGCAGAACACACCCAAGCGGGAGGGATAACAATGAGCAGTTCTTC. This translates into CATSRTHPSGRDNNEQFF.

The chain carries TRBV19 and TRBJ2-3; D gene uncertain. CDR1 is LNHDA and CDR2 is SQIVND in the germline V gene (reference sequence). V lost 5 bases to trimming and J lost 2 bases, with 11 bases between them. The CDR3 loop spans 14 amino acids. In DNA form, the CDR3 reads TGTGCCAGTAGTGAAACTATCTTCACAGATACGCAGTATTTT. Its translation: CASSETIFTDTQYF.

The chain is built from TRBV10-2 and TRBJ1-2; 10 nucleotides match TRBD1. The V gene's germline CDR1 is WSHSY and CDR2 SAAADI. The V and J ends lost 5 bases and 5 bases, in that order; junction bases with no gene match: 5. The CDR3 has 14 amino acids. As DNA, the CDR3 is TGCGCCAGCAGTCGGCCGGGACAGGGGTATGGCTACACCTTC. As protein: CASSRPGQGYGYTF.

The chain couples TRBV12-1 to TRBJ2-7; TRBD2, the table's D call, lacks a check against the DNA. TRBV12-1 is shown as a pseudogene. This CDR3 has 12 residues. DNA of the CDR3: TGTGCCAGCAGCTTTGGTAGCGACGAGCAGTACTTC. Residues: CASSFGSDEQYF.

The chain couples TRBV11-2 to TRBJ2-7, with 7 positions matching TRBD1. V shed 4 bases and J 2 bases; nucleotides not matched to a gene: 2. The CDR3 has 13 residues. From germline, CDR1 is SGHAT and CDR2 FQNNGV. The CDR3 bases are TGTGCCAGCAGCTCCGACAGGGCCTACGAGCAGTACTTC. It specifies CASSSDRAYEQYF.